This T cell receptor (beta chain) was recorded in a study of T-cell memory formation after mild COVID-19. Study overall: The study found TCR clusters largely donor specific.

Whole-study results and caveats: There was a balanced CD4/CD8 profile in clones contracting day 15 to 85, and later expanders leaned CD4+. CM and EM subsets held most contracting CD4+ clones; EMRA held CD8+ ones.

As to this clonotype: Its antigen is unknown.

The CDR3 runs 15 residues. Germline CDR1 reads SEHNR; CDR2 reads FQNEAQ (reference sequence). V lost 3 bases and J 3 bases, leaving 12 bases between the germline ends. Barcoded TCR alpha and TCR beta cDNA libraries with UMIs came from 5'RACE using constant-segment primers. Via MiXCR, TCRdb re-called the 5' RACE reads, giving one row per CDR3 protein. Seen here are 34,000 or so distinct CDR3 sequences, 7.5% to 8% observed once, and the top ten hold over 25%. The source material was PBMCs or a T cell subset sorted from them (not recorded which). The chain uses TRBV7-9 and TRBJ2-1; TRBD1 might be the D (5 bases). This clonotype was obtained from a young man who had mild COVID-19 (a few samples of this study predate the infection). Cell type and time point are not known. CDR3 bases: TGTGCCAGCAGCTTCGCGTCAGGGCGCTACAATGAGCAGTTCTTC. It yields the protein CASSFASGRYNEQFF.